These 11 T cell receptor beta chains originate from one sample sequenced in a study of blood T cell repertoires in COVID-19. This table comes from immunoSEQ multiplex PCR, and its TCRdb copy is limited to in-frame clones, with some not included. This sample carries 130,000 to 150,000 clones, 80% to 90% of them seen once, and the ten largest clones take 30% to 45%. The specimen was peripheral blood. Receptors were obtained from a human donor in a cohort sampled during active COVID-19.

This clone appeared a few times. The chain recombines TRBV5-6 with TRBJ2-5, with TRBD2 matching over 13 bases. In germline, CDR1 is SGHDT, CDR2 YYEEEE. V dropped 4 bases and J dropped 4; count of bases not matched to a gene: 7. CDR3 length: 16 amino acids. Written as DNA, the CDR3 is TGTGCCAGCAGCACCCAACTAGCGGGGGGGCTAGAGACCCAGTACTTC. Residues: CASSTQLAGGLETQYF. The complete variable domain, with remaining parts taken from reference TRBV5-6 and TRBJ2-5, reads DAGVTQSPTHLIKTRGQQVTLRCSPKSGHDTVSWYQQALGQGPQFIFQYYEEEERQRGNFPDRFSGHQFPNYSSELNVNALLLGDSALYLCASSTQLAGGLETQYFGPGTRLLVL.

The CDR3: CAIRPPRLDGYTF. CDR3 DNA sequence: TGTGCCATCAGGCCACCTAGGTTGGATGGCTACACCTTC. This chain uses TRBV10-3 with TRBJ1-2, with D uncertain. The CDR3 sequence is 13 residues long. Germline-derived CDR1 and CDR2 are ENHRY and SYGVKD. Trimming left V 6 bases short and J 6 bases short, with 14 bases between.

V usage is TRBV30 and J usage is TRBJ1-2; 7 bases fit TRBD1. This CDR3 is 13 amino acids long. Germline V gene lookup returns CDR1 GTSNPN and CDR2 SVGIG (reference sequence). V trimming: 2 bases; J trimming: 2 bases; junction bases outside the gene matches: 2. CDR3 in DNA: TGTGCCTGGAGTAGGGACAGCAACTATGGCTACACCTTC. Translation: CAWSRDSNYGYTF.

This clone was seen a single time. The chain carries TRBV5-6 and TRBJ1-6; 8 bases align to TRBD1. Germline values: CDR1 SGHDT, CDR2 YYEEEE. The V segment lost 4 bases and the J segment 6 bases; nucleotides outside the gene matches: 9. This CDR3 has 16 amino acids. CDR3 DNA: TGTGCCAGCAGCGGCGGGACAGGAACCTTTAATTCACCCCTCCACTTT. This sequence encodes CASSGGTGTFNSPLHF.

This CDR3 reads CASSYSIQGAKNIQYF. Here the CDR3 DNA reads TGTGCCAGCAGTTACTCGATACAGGGGGCCAAAAACATTCAGTACTTC. The chain couples TRBV6-2 or TRBV6-3 to TRBJ2-4, with TRBD1 matching over 7 bases. This CDR3 spans 16 amino acids. V lost 0 bases, J lost 1 base, and 3 bases stayed unmatched. Germline V lookup: CDR1 MNHEY, CDR2 SVGEGT.

This sequence joins TRBV6-2 or TRBV6-3 and TRBJ1-2; 9 positions agree with TRBD1. Germline V CDR1 and CDR2: MNHEY, SVGEGT. The CDR3 loop spans 16 amino acids. J lost 0 bases, V lost 5 bases, and 7 bases had no gene match. CDR3 DNA: TGTGCCAGCAGTGCCCGGGACAGGGCATCTAACTATGGCTACACCTTC. It specifies CASSARDRASNYGYTF.

The gene calls are TRBV19 and TRBJ1-2, with 12 bases matching TRBD1. The germline CDR1 and CDR2 sequences are LNHDA and SQIVND (reference sequence). V dropped 10 bases and J dropped 3; count of bases not matched to a gene: 9. The CDR3 covers 15 residues. CDR3 residues: CATRDRGREDYGYTF. The CDR3 nucleotides are TGTGCCACCAGGGACAGGGGGCGCGAGGACTATGGCTACACCTTC.

V usage is TRBV27 and J usage is TRBJ1-2; D ambiguous. This CDR3 comprises 13 residues. The germline V gene encodes CDR1 MNHEY and CDR2 SMNVEV (reference sequence). V lost 3 bases and J 2 bases, leaving 7 bases between the germline ends. This chain's CDR3 is CASSLAANYGYTF. The DNA for the CDR3 is TGTGCCAGCAGTTTGGCGGCGAACTATGGCTACACCTTC.

This rearrangement joins TRBV4-1 to TRBJ1-4; D not certain. Trimming took off 2 bases at V and 5 bases at J, with 6 bases between the two ends. The CDR3 has 13 residues. CDR1 is MGHRA, CDR2 YSYEKL, per germline. The CDR3 here is CASSQLRNEKLFF. DNA for the CDR3: TGCGCCAGCAGCCAACTAAGAAATGAAAAACTGTTTTTT.

This sequence joins TRBV27 and TRBJ1-4; 11 bases line up with TRBD1. V gave up 4 bases and J gave up 8 bases; unmatched junction bases: 6. This CDR3 has 15 residues. Per germline, CDR1 MNHEY and CDR2 SMNVEV (reference sequence). The CDR3 reads CASSSAGTGGEKLFF. CDR3 bases: TGTGCCAGCAGTTCGGCCGGGACAGGGGGAGAAAAACTGTTTTTT.

The chain has TRBV6-4 and TRBJ2-2, with unresolved D. CDR3 length: 13 residues. In germline, CDR1 is MRHNA, CDR2 SNTAGT. The V and J ends lost 4 bases and 0 bases respectively, with 3 bases between them. CDR3 sequence: CASSATNTGELFF. For the CDR3, the DNA is TGTGCCAGCAGTGCCACGAACACCGGGGAGCTGTTTTTT.